This is a list of T cell receptor beta chains from one sample in a study of T cells after yellow fever vaccination. Via MiXCR, TCRdb re-called the 5' RACE reads, giving one row per CDR3 protein. The table lists 300,000 to 400,000 distinct CDR3 sequences, roughly 6.1% of them singletons. Material: PBMCs, obtained 5 days after the yellow fever booster vaccination. The source is a man under 40 who received the YFV17D yellow fever vaccine. Both conserved end residues are trimmed from each CDR3.

v_call: TRBV29-1
cdr3_aa: SVVTGYEQY

v_call: TRBV18
cdr3_aa: ASSPLVDRVNQPQH

v_call: TRBV10-3
cdr3_aa: AIKGPGGSYNEQF

v_call: TRBV19
cdr3_aa: ASTKRGQPQH

v_call: TRBV18
cdr3_aa: ASSPRGNHEQY

v_call: TRBV7-9
cdr3_aa: AIMTGTHSGANVLT

v_call: TRBV20-1
cdr3_aa: VGGQSPGLYNEQF

v_call: TRBV23-1
cdr3_aa: ASSRDRGGGTDTQY

v_call: TRBV4-3
cdr3_aa: ASSQYRGSNYGYT

v_call: TRBV6-1
cdr3_aa: ASSDGPEAF

v_call: TRBV11-2
cdr3_aa: ASSVRRLETQY

v_call: TRBV6-1
cdr3_aa: ASSEGTSGRDEQF

v_call: TRBV16
cdr3_aa: ASSQQGNSNQPQH

v_call: TRBV20-1
cdr3_aa: SALGQGYHEQY

v_call: TRBV7-2
cdr3_aa: ASSSTNTYTGELF

v_call: TRBV6-2/TRBV6-3
cdr3_aa: ASRTWGDEQF

v_call: TRBV7-9
cdr3_aa: ATRDVNTEAF

v_call: TRBV6-2/TRBV6-3
cdr3_aa: ASSSILSVAKNIQY

v_call: TRBV20-1
cdr3_aa: SASILSGAGSSYNEQF

v_call: TRBV7-2
cdr3_aa: ASSLMKTTDTQY